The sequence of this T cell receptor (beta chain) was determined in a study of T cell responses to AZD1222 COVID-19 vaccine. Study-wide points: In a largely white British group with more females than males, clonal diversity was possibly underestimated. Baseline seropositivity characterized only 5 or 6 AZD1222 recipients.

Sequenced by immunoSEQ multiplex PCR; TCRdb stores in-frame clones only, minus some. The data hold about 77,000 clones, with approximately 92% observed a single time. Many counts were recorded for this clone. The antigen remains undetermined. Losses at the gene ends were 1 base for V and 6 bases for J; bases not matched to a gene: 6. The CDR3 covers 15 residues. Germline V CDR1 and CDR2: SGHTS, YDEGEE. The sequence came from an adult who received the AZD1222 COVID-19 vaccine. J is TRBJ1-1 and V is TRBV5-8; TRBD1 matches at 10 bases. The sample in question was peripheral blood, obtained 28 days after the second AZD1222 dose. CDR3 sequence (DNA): TGTGCCAGCAGCTTGCTTAGGGACAGGGGAGCTGAAGCTTTCTTT. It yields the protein CASSLLRDRGAEAFF.